Listed below are T cell receptor beta chains from one sample, sequenced in a study of blood T cell repertoires in COVID-19. Only in-frame clones appear in the TCRdb table, and some are missing; sequencing was by immunoSEQ multiplex PCR. The sample records about 230,000 clones, approximately 90% being singletons. Specimen: peripheral blood. The source of these receptors is a man aged 50 to 59 with COVID-19, enrolled during active disease. CDR3s include the opening cysteine and the closing phenylalanine or tryptophan. Each record gives: J gene, V gene, clone size, D gene, CDR3 DNA, CDR3 protein. The D gene is left open where the match is weak. Only part of the rows carry a size: once, few, many, or a class if the clone is expanded.

>TRBJ2-7|TRBV12-3/TRBV12-4|NA|TRBD1
TGTGCCAGCAGAAATACAGGGGCGGCCGAGCAGTACTTC
CASRNTGAAEQYF
>TRBJ1-4|TRBV9|NA|TRBD1
TGTGCCAGCAGCGAACAGGGGGCGGGAAAACTGTTTTTT
CASSEQGAGKLFF
>TRBJ2-5|TRBV10-3|NA|TRBD2
TGTGCCATCAGTGAGCTGGGGACTAGCGGGGGGGCACAGACCCAGTACTTC
CAISELGTSGGAQTQYF
>TRBJ1-1|TRBV9|NA|NA
TGTGCCAGCAGCGTAGCGGTCAGGGATGTGGCTTTCTTT
CASSVAVRDVAFF
>TRBJ2-1|TRBV5-1|NA|NA
TGCGCCAGCAGCTTAGGAGAGGTAGAGGATGAGCAGTTCTTC
CASSLGEVEDEQFF
>TRBJ2-1|TRBV7-9|NA|NA
TGTGCCAGCAGCTTACAGGCGACAAAAATCTACAATGAGCAGTTCTTC
CASSLQATKIYNEQFF
>TRBJ1-5|TRBV19|NA|NA
TGTGCCAGTAGTATTGCTTTTCGGGCAGGGTCTATGAATCAGCCCCAGCATTTT
CASSIAFRAGSMNQPQHF
>TRBJ2-5|TRBV7-7|NA|NA
TGTGCCAGCAGCTTCGGCGGATCCGAGACCCAGTACTTC
CASSFGGSETQYF
>TRBJ1-4|TRBV9|once|NA
TGTGCCAGCAGCCCGCGGGGGACCCCAACTAATGAAAAACTGTTTTTT
CASSPRGTPTNEKLFF
>TRBJ1-2|TRBV19|once|TRBD1
TGTGCCAGTAGGGGACAGGAGATTGGCTACACCTTC
CASRGQEIGYTF
>TRBJ1-1|TRBV12-3/TRBV12-4|NA|NA
TGTGCCAGCAGTTTAGCGACTTTGACTGAAGCTTTCTTT
CASSLATLTEAFF
>TRBJ1-5|TRBV6-5|NA|TRBD1
TGTGCCAGCAGGGGACAGATCAATAGCAATCAGCCCCAGCATTTT
CASRGQINSNQPQHF
>TRBJ2-1|TRBV9|NA|NA
TGTGCCAGCAGCGTAGTAGTAGCGAACTACAATGAGCAGTTCTTC
CASSVVVANYNEQFF
>TRBJ1-2|TRBV18|NA|NA
TGTGCCAGCTCACCTATGGCTGTCGCTAACTATGGCTACACCTTC
CASSPMAVANYGYTF
>TRBJ2-2|TRBV5-1|NA|TRBD2
TGCGCCAGCAGCCTGGGACTAGCGGGGGGGAACACCGGGGAGCTGTTTTTT
CASSLGLAGGNTGELFF
>TRBJ2-1|TRBV5-6|NA|TRBD1
TGTGCCAGCAGCTTGGGTTTAACAGGGGGCTATAGGGATGAGCAGTTCTTC
CASSLGLTGGYRDEQFF
>TRBJ2-3|TRBV5-1|NA|NA
TGCGCCAGCAGCTTGGGGACTGGGACGCAGTATTTT
CASSLGTGTQYF
>TRBJ2-1|TRBV25-1|once|TRBD2
TGTGCCAGCAGTCGTAGACTAGCGGGGGGAGGGAATGAGCAGTTCTTC
CASSRRLAGGGNEQFF
>TRBJ2-1|TRBV11-3|NA|TRBD2
TGTGCCAGCAGCTTAGCGGGAGGGTCAGACAATGAGCAGTTCTTC
CASSLAGGSDNEQFF
>TRBJ2-5|TRBV6-5|NA|TRBD2
TGTGCCAGCAGTTTAGCGGGAGGAGAGACCCAGTACTTC
CASSLAGGETQYF
>TRBJ1-1|TRBV9|NA|NA
TGTGCCAGCACCTCGACCTCGACAGTGAACACTGAAGCTTTCTTT
CASTSTSTVNTEAFF
>TRBJ2-7|TRBV10-3|NA|NA
TGTGCCATCAGTGGGGGGAGGAGATGGGACGAGCAGTACTTC
CAISGGRRWDEQYF
>TRBJ1-2|TRBV7-2|NA|NA
TGTGCCAGCAGCTTAGACCAGGGATCCTATGGCTACACCTTC
CASSLDQGSYGYTF
>TRBJ1-1|TRBV10-3|few|TRBD1
TGTGCCATCAGTGGGCAGGGGGAGACTGAAGCTTTCTTT
CAISGQGETEAFF
>TRBJ1-1|TRBV6-5|NA|NA
TGTGCCAGCAGTTACTCCAGGACTGGGGCTGAAGCTTTCTTT
CASSYSRTGAEAFF
>TRBJ2-4|TRBV7-9|NA|NA
TGTGCCAGCAGCTTAGATTTCGGGGGTGCCAAAAACATTCAGTACTTC
CASSLDFGGAKNIQYF
>TRBJ1-5|TRBV19|once|TRBD1
TGTGCCAGTAGTAAAAGGACAGGTACTGGATATAGCAATCAGCCCCAGCATTTT
CASSKRTGTGYSNQPQHF
>TRBJ1-5|TRBV6-6|NA|NA
TGTGCCAGCAGTATCGTCCGGGGGGATCAGCCCCAGCATTTT
CASSIVRGDQPQHF
>TRBJ2-7|TRBV7-9|NA|TRBD1
TGTGCCAGCAGCTTAGGCGGACAGGGGGCCACCTACGAGCAGTACTTC
CASSLGGQGATYEQYF
>TRBJ1-6|TRBV18|few|TRBD1
TGTGCCAGCTCACGAACAGGGGTCGATATGAGCTCCTATAATTCACCCCTCCACTTT
CASSRTGVDMSSYNSPLHF
>TRBJ2-1|TRBV12-5|NA|TRBD2
TGTGCTAGTGGTTTGGTATCGGGGGGAGATGAGCAGTTCTTC
CASGLVSGGDEQFF
>TRBJ1-3|TRBV28|few|NA
TGTGCCAGTTACACCCAGGGTCGTAGCACCATATATTTT
CASYTQGRSTIYF
>TRBJ2-2|TRBV19|NA|TRBD1
TGTGCCAGTAGTATAAGGGGGCCCGGGGAGCTGTTTTTT
CASSIRGPGELFF
>TRBJ2-7|TRBV7-2|NA|NA
TGTGCCAGCAGCCCAGGCGGGACCTCCTACGAGCAGTACTTC
CASSPGGTSYEQYF
>TRBJ2-4|TRBV7-2|few|TRBD2
TGTGCCAGCAGCCCTTGGACTAGCGGAAACATTCAGTACTTC
CASSPWTSGNIQYF
>TRBJ2-1|TRBV27|NA|TRBD1
TGTGCCAGCAGTTCCACAAGGACAGGGGGTTCCTACAATGAGCAGTTCTTC
CASSSTRTGGSYNEQFF
>TRBJ2-5|TRBV24-1|once|TRBD1
TGTGCCACCAGGCCGGGACAGGGGGCATCGGCCCAGTACTTC
CATRPGQGASAQYF
>TRBJ2-5|TRBV7-9|NA|TRBD2
TGTGCCAGCGCCCTAGCGGGAGCTGAGACCCAGTACTTC
CASALAGAETQYF
>TRBJ2-5|TRBV3-1/TRBV3-2|NA|TRBD1
TGTGCCAGCAGCCAGGGGACAGGGGGCTGGGAGACCCAGTACTTC
CASSQGTGGWETQYF
>TRBJ2-1|TRBV6-4|NA|TRBD1
TGTGCCAGCAGTGCCAAAACCGGGACAGACTCCTACAATGAGCAGTTCTTC
CASSAKTGTDSYNEQFF
>TRBJ2-3|TRBV7-6|NA|TRBD1
TGTGCCAGCAGCTTAATCCAGGGGGCCCCAGATACGCAGTATTTT
CASSLIQGAPDTQYF
>TRBJ2-7|TRBV6-5|NA|NA
TGTGCCAGCGAAGCGTTAGGGAGCTCCTACGAGCAGTACTTC
CASEALGSSYEQYF
>TRBJ1-1|TRBV11-2|NA|NA
TGTGCCAGCAGCTTAGATAGCGGGGTGGGGGCTTTCTTT
CASSLDSGVGAFF